The entry that follows covers one TCR beta chain sequence. What it binds is not known. Each CDR3 protein is one row after TCRdb ran MiXCR on the 5' RACE reads. The repertoire holds 200,000 or so distinct CDR3 sequences, with roughly 6.8% as singletons. The CDR3 extends over 12 amino acids. V was shortened by 4 bases and J by 4 bases, with 9 bases between the two germline ends. Germline V CDR1 and CDR2: SGHRS, YFSETQ. The record originates from a study of T cells after yellow fever vaccination. Findings of the study overall: Abundant clonotypes from the bulk population could contaminate FACS-sorted repertoires.

Here the sequenced sample was CD4+ T cells sorted from PBMCs, taken on the day of the yellow fever booster vaccination. The chain carries TRBV5-1 and TRBJ2-7; D gene uncertain. This clonotype was sampled from a man aged 25-40 years who received the YFV17D yellow fever vaccine. CDR3 coding DNA: TGCGCCAGCAGCCTGACTCAGTACGAGCAGTACTTC. Encoded protein: CASSLTQYEQYF.